Given below is one T cell receptor (beta chain) in context. This record comes from a study of cytomegalovirus exposure and HLA in healthy donors. PCR was performed using 60 Vbeta and 13 Jbeta primers. Assay: immunoSEQ multiplex PCR; the TCRdb copy retains only in-frame clones and omits some. This specimen shows 85,000 to 90,000 clones; the ten leading clones hold 15%. V lost 1 base and J lost 5; bases outside the gene matches: 2. Per the germline V gene, CDR1 is SEHNR and CDR2 is FQNEAQ (reference sequence). The CDR3 is 15 residues long. What was sequenced was PBMCs. The genes are TRBV7-9 and TRBJ1-5; 10 bases align to TRBD1. This TCR was recovered from a man aged 50 to 59 in good health and CMV-seropositive. The CDR3 here is CASSLGQGAYQPQHF. CDR3 in DNA: TGTGCCAGCAGCTTAGGACAGGGGGCCTATCAGCCCCAGCATTTT. Complete variable domain (other parts from reference TRBV7-9 and TRBJ1-5): DTGVSQNPRHKITKRGQNVTFRCDPISEHNRLYWYRQTLGQGPEFLTYFQNEAQLEKSRLLSDRFSAERPKGSFSTLEIQRTEQGDSAMYLCASSLGQGAYQPQHFGDGTRLSIL.